A single sample is the source of the 3 T cell receptor beta chains below, sequenced in a study of PD-1 blockade in classical Hodgkin lymphoma. The assay was immunoSEQ multiplex PCR, and TCRdb's table has in-frame clones only and misses some. The table has 20,000 to 25,000 clones, about 80% seen once; the top ten hold roughly 7%. Time point: cycle 4 day 1 (C4D1), after less than 7 weeks of nivolumab. Every patient relapsed after autologous stem cell transplantation, and brentuximab vedotin exposure varied. The sequencing here drew on peripheral blood mononuclear cells (PBMCs), taken before the fourth cycle of nivolumab. Receptors originate from a human donor with classical Hodgkin lymphoma.

The sample holds one count of this clone. The CDR3 region has the DNA TGTGCCAGCAGCTTACTTCAGGGGGCTCCTTCACCCCTCCACTTT. Encoded protein: CASSLLQGAPSPLHF. The chain combines TRBV7-6 with TRBJ1-6; 8 bases agree with TRBD1. CDR3 length: 15 residues. CDR1 and CDR2 (germline): SGHVS, FNYEAQ. Unmatched junction bases numbered 6, after V lost 2 bases and J lost 9 bases.

V is TRBV14 and J is TRBJ2-1, with D unresolved. This CDR3 spans 14 amino acids. Germline-derived CDR1 and CDR2 are SGHDN and FVKESK. Trimming left V 3 bases short and J 6 bases short, with 12 bases between. DNA of the CDR3: TGTGCCAGCAGCCATAGGCTCTCGCGCAATGAGCAGTTCTTC. Encoded protein: CASSHRLSRNEQFF.

This clone was seen a handful of times. The V call is TRBV7-3, the J call TRBJ1-1; no definite D call. V gave up 1 base and J gave up 5 bases, with 8 bases separating them. Germline V CDR1 and CDR2: SGHTA, FQGTGA. The CDR3 sequence is 13 residues long. This CDR3 reads CASSLRRETEAFF. The CDR3 coding sequence is TGTGCCAGCAGCTTAAGGAGGGAAACTGAAGCTTTCTTT.